This TCR beta chain was sequenced for a study of control samples from healthy donors and cancer patients. The CDR3 is made up of 18 amino acids. V was clipped by 5 bases and J by 2 bases, with 22 bases between them. Germline CDR1 is LNHNV and CDR2 is YYDKDF (reference sequence). TCRdb's table, derived via immunoSEQ multiplex PCR, lists solely in-frame clones and lacks some. The table lists fewer than 150,000 clones, about 89% of them singletons, with around 7.6% in the top ten. Sequencing was carried out using blood. This TCR was sampled from a woman aged 18-29 years in good health. The chain is built from TRBV15 and TRBJ2-4; D uncertain. The CDR3 sequence is CATSEQGSPRETKNIQYF. CDR3 nucleotide sequence: TGTGCCACCAGCGAACAAGGGTCCCCTCGAGAGACCAAAAACATTCAGTACTTC.